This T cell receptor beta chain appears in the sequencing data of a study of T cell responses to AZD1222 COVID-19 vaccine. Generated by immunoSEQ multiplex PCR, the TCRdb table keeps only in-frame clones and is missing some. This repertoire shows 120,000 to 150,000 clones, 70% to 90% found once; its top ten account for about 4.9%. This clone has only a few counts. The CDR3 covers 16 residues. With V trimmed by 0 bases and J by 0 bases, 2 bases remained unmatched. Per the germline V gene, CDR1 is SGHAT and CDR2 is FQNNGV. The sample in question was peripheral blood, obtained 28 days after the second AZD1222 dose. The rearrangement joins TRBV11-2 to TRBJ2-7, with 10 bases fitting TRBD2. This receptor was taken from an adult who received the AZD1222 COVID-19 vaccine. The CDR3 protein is CASSLDPSGSSYEQYF. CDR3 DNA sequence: TGTGCCAGCAGCTTAGACCCTAGCGGGAGCTCCTACGAGCAGTACTTC.